These 28 T cell receptor beta chains share one sample of origin, sequenced in a study of shared clonotypes between healthy human individuals. Only in-frame clones appear in the TCRdb table, and some are missing; sequencing was by immunoSEQ multiplex PCR. The sample has 2 million to 2.5 million clones; approximately 93% are singletons. Sequencing input: naive CD4+ T cells from PBMCs. Stated subset: CD45RA+ positively selected. These receptors were taken from a young man in good health. Some clones in this sample may be carry-over from other donors' samples.

This chain links TRBV6-1 with TRBJ1-4; D gene ambiguous. The CDR3 length is 14 residues. The germline V gene has CDR1 MNHNS and CDR2 SASEGT. V lost 5 bases to trimming and J lost 3 bases, with 10 bases between them. The CDR3 nucleotides are TGTGCCAGCAGTATAGGGCCTTCTAATGAAAAACTGTTTTTT. Protein sequence: CASSIGPSNEKLFF.

The chain couples TRBV6-5 to TRBJ2-3; tentatively, D is TRBD1 or TRBD2 (6 bases each). This CDR3 has 14 residues. Germline CDR1 MNHEY, CDR2 SVGAGI. The V gene lost 10 bases and the J gene lost 4 bases, with 18 bases spanning the gap. The CDR3 sequence is CATISRGEADTQYF. CDR3 nucleotides: TGTGCCACGATATCGAGGGGGGAAGCAGATACGCAGTATTTT.

The gene calls are TRBV28 and TRBJ1-2; TRBD1 matches at 10 bases. Germline CDR1 MDHEN, CDR2 SYDVKM. V was clipped by 5 bases and J by 6 bases; unmatched bases: 6. The CDR3 has 14 amino acids. CDR3 loop: CASSVTGGENGYTF. The CDR3 DNA is TGTGCCAGCAGTGTGACAGGGGGCGAGAATGGCTACACCTTC.

The rearrangement uses TRBV7-3 and TRBJ1-1, with D perhaps TRBD1 (5 bases). The ends were cut back, 5 bases at V and 2 bases at J, with 9 bases in the middle. The CDR3 loop spans 13 amino acids. From germline, CDR1 is SGHTA and CDR2 FQGTGA. The CDR3 here is CASSRQRNTEAFF. The CDR3 coding sequence is TGTGCCAGCAGCCGACAGAGAAACACTGAAGCTTTCTTT.

J is TRBJ2-7 and V is TRBV11-2, with D tentatively TRBD1 (6 bases). This CDR3 region has 14 residues. Trimming took off 6 bases at V and 2 bases at J, with 14 bases between the two ends. CDR1 SGHAT and CDR2 FQNNGV come from the germline V gene. The CDR3 spells CASRSPDRTYEQYF. The CDR3 bases are TGTGCCAGCAGGTCGCCGGACAGAACCTACGAGCAGTACTTC.

The chain carries TRBV6-5 and TRBJ1-2; D may be TRBD1 (5 bases). V shed 4 bases and J shed 7 bases, with 13 bases lying between them. CDR1 and CDR2 (germline): MNHEY, SVGAGI. The length of the CDR3 is 13 residues. For the CDR3, the DNA is TGTGCCAGCAGTTGGGGGAGTGGGGGTGGCTACACCTTC. It codes for CASSWGSGGGYTF.

The rearrangement uses TRBV6-1 and TRBJ2-3; the match to TRBD1 covers 7 bases. In germline, CDR1 is MNHNS, CDR2 SASEGT. J gave up 5 bases and V 5 bases, and 4 bases lay outside the gene matches. CDR3 length: 13 amino acids. The CDR3 DNA sequence: TGTGCCAGCAGTAACACAGGGGAAGATACGCAGTATTTT. Encoded protein: CASSNTGEDTQYF.

The V gene is TRBV5-6, the J gene TRBJ2-3, with TRBD2 identical over 7 bases. This CDR3 spans 14 amino acids. The V segment lost 2 bases and the J segment 6 bases; nucleotides outside the gene matches: 6. Germline V lookup: CDR1 SGHDT, CDR2 YYEEEE. The CDR3: CASSFLRRGDTQYF. The CDR3, as DNA: TGTGCCAGCAGCTTCTTGAGGCGGGGGGATACGCAGTATTTT.

The rearrangement uses TRBV5-6 and TRBJ2-5; D gene unclear. The CDR3 runs to 13 residues. Germline CDR1 reads SGHDT; CDR2 reads YYEEEE. V gave up 3 bases and J gave up 4 bases, with 10 bases separating them. CDR3 loop: CASSSPVVETQYF. CDR3 DNA sequence: TGTGCCAGCAGCTCCCCCGTAGTAGAGACCCAGTACTTC.

This clone was counted a single time. J is TRBJ2-1 and V is TRBV9, with 10 bases identical to TRBD2. The trim removed 6 bases at V and 6 bases at J, leaving 9 bases unmatched. The length of the CDR3 is 15 residues. Germline V gives CDR1 SGDLS, CDR2 YYNGEE. CDR3 sequence reads: CASNPTSGKSNEQFF. CDR3 bases: TGTGCCAGCAACCCCACTAGCGGGAAAAGCAATGAGCAGTTCTTC.

J is TRBJ2-2 and V is TRBV5-1; weak D call: TRBD2 (5 bases). The CDR3 is 20 amino acids. The germline CDR1 and CDR2 sequences are SGHRS and YFSETQ. The V end lost 1 base, the J end lost 0 bases, and 22 bases lay between the germline ends. Here the CDR3 DNA reads TGCGCCAGCAGCTTGCATCCTCCGGACTTAACTCCCACGAACACCGGGGAGCTGTTTTTT. Its protein product is CASSLHPPDLTPTNTGELFF.

The chain couples TRBV4-3 to TRBJ2-2, with unresolved D. V lost 0 bases to trimming and J lost 1 base, with 9 bases between them. The CDR3 extends over 16 amino acids. In germline, CDR1 is LGHNA, CDR2 YSLEER. CDR3 in DNA: TGCGCCAGCAGCCAAGAAGCTGATAGGAACACCGGGGAGCTGTTTTTT. It is translated as CASSQEADRNTGELFF.

This chain uses TRBV9 with TRBJ2-5, with D unresolved. Germline V gene lookup returns CDR1 SGDLS and CDR2 YYNGEE. The CDR3 has 14 residues. Trimming removed 3 bases from V and 7 bases from J, with 16 bases in between. The CDR3 region has the DNA TGTGCCAGCAGCGCCGATCCCTTCTCGGGGACCCAGTACTTC. Translated: CASSADPFSGTQYF.

CDR3 bases: TGTGCCAGCAGCTCCCGCCCTGGGAGGTCCCAGACCCAGTACTTC. This sequence encodes CASSSRPGRSQTQYF. The rearrangement joins TRBV7-2 to TRBJ2-5; perhaps TRBD2 as D (6 bases). The germline V gene encodes CDR1 SGHTA and CDR2 FQGNSA. The CDR3 sequence is 15 residues long. Trimming pared 4 bases from V and 6 bases from J, leaving 18 bases between.

This chain links TRBV7-2 with TRBJ2-4; D may be TRBD1 (6 bases). Germline CDR1 SGHTA, CDR2 FQGNSA. Trimming removed 5 bases from V and 4 bases from J, with 9 bases in between. This CDR3 has 13 amino acids. The CDR3 sequence is CASSRGQKNIQYF. The CDR3, as DNA: TGTGCCAGCAGCCGCGGACAGAAAAACATTCAGTACTTC.

This chain links TRBV5-5 with TRBJ1-4; D not certain. CDR3 length equals 14 residues. V dropped 0 bases and J dropped 8 bases, with 11 bases sitting between them. CDR1 is SGHKS, CDR2 YYEKEE, per germline (reference sequence). In nucleotides, the CDR3 is TGTGCCAGCAGCTTGGTTGTCGTCGGGGAAAAACTGTTTTTT. Translated, it gives CASSLVVVGEKLFF. Based on the CDR3 plus reference TRBV5-5 and TRBJ1-4, the full variable domain is DAGVTQSPTHLIKTRGQQVTLRCSPISGHKSVSWYQQVLGQGPQFIFQYYEKEERGRGNFPDRFSARQFPNYSSELNVNALLLGDSALYLCASSLVVVGEKLFFGSGTQLSVL.

The chain links TRBV7-2 to TRBJ2-3; D unclear. Germline CDR1 and CDR2: SGHTA and FQGNSA. This CDR3 has 15 amino acids. V shed 1 base and J shed 1 base, with 9 bases lying between them. The DNA for the CDR3 is TGTGCCAGCAGCTTAGTGTCGTTCGGCACAGATACGCAGTATTTT. This codes for CASSLVSFGTDTQYF.

The chain employs TRBV5-4 and TRBJ2-3; unclear D gene. Looked up from germline, CDR1 is SGHNT and CDR2 is YYREEE (reference sequence). The CDR3 totals 13 residues. V was trimmed by 6 bases and J by 0 bases, leaving 8 bases between them. CDR3 nucleotide sequence: TGTGCCAGCACCAACACTAGCACAGATACGCAGTATTTT. Translated: CASTNTSTDTQYF.

The chain recombines TRBV5-1 with TRBJ1-5; 7 bases are a match to TRBD1. Germline values: CDR1 SGHRS, CDR2 YFSETQ. The CDR3 extends over 15 amino acids. V shed 1 base and J 4 bases; nucleotides not matched to a gene: 5. Here the CDR3 DNA reads TGCGCCAGCAGCTTGTGGGACAGCCAAAATCAGCCCCAGCATTTT. Protein: CASSLWDSQNQPQHF.

As DNA, the CDR3 is TGTGCCAGCTCACCCCGGGGGGACTCCGCCAACGAGCAGTACTTC. Residues: CASSPRGDSANEQYF. The chain uses TRBV18 and TRBJ2-7, with 7 bases fitting TRBD2. V shed 3 bases, J shed 5 bases, and the junction held 10 bases outside the gene matches. Germline CDR1 is KGHSH and CDR2 is LQKENI. CDR3 length: 15 residues.

V gene TRBV5-1 combines with J gene TRBJ1-3; no definite D call. Germline V lookup: CDR1 SGHRS, CDR2 YFSETQ. Trimming left V 0 bases short and J 0 bases short, with 10 bases between. This CDR3 contains 16 residues. Written as DNA, the CDR3 is TGCGCCAGCAGCTTGGGGCCAGCGGGCTCTGGAAACACCATATATTTT. It translates to CASSLGPAGSGNTIYF.

As concerns this clone: The sample contains more than one DNA sequence encoding this CDR3. The chain employs TRBV5-1 and TRBJ2-1; 11 nucleotides agree with TRBD2. Germline CDR1 reads SGHRS; CDR2 reads YFSETQ. V lost 0 bases, J lost 4 bases, and 3 bases stayed unmatched. The CDR3 covers 16 residues. The CDR3 region has the DNA TGCGCCAGCAGCTTGGGGCTAGCGGGAGGATACAATGAGCAGTTCTTC. Its protein product is CASSLGLAGGYNEQFF.

V is TRBV28 and J is TRBJ2-5, with 9 bases aligning to TRBD1. V shed 8 bases and J 5 bases; nucleotides not matched to a gene: 15. The CDR3 sequence is 16 residues long. CDR1 is MDHEN, CDR2 SYDVKM, per germline. CDR3 amino acids: CASSQTGTGRWETQYF. The CDR3, as DNA: TGTGCCAGCTCGCAAACAGGGACAGGGCGATGGGAGACCCAGTACTTC.

J is TRBJ2-7 and V is TRBV18, with D possibly matching TRBD2 (5 bases). Deletions cut 2 bases from V and 2 bases from J, with 13 bases between. Germline V gives CDR1 KGHSH, CDR2 LQKENI. CDR3 length: 15 residues. Here the CDR3 reads CASSPVMATTYEQYF. CDR3 bases: TGTGCCAGCTCACCAGTCATGGCGACTACCTACGAGCAGTACTTC.

The genes are TRBV5-1 and TRBJ2-6; a weak D match, TRBD1 (5 bases). Germline assignment: CDR1 SGHRS and CDR2 YFSETQ. This CDR3 is built from 18 residues. V lost 0 bases and J lost 2, with 15 bases in between. CDR3 loop: CASSLGNRGSPGANVLTF. The CDR3 nucleotides are TGCGCCAGCAGCTTGGGGAATAGGGGTTCGCCTGGGGCCAACGTCCTGACTTTC. Using reference TRBV5-1 and TRBJ2-6 for the parts outside the CDR3, the full variable domain is KAGVTQTPRYLIKTRGQQVTLSCSPISGHRSVSWYQQTPGQGLQFLFEYFSETQRNKGNFPGRFSGRQFSNSRSEMNVSTLELGDSALYLCASSLGNRGSPGANVLTFGAGSRLTVL.

The rearrangement links TRBV12-2 to TRBJ2-5. TRBV12-2 is a known pseudogene. This CDR3 is built from 16 residues. This CDR3 reads CASRWGWRLGVETQYF. The DNA for the CDR3 is TGTGCAAGTCGCTGGGGGTGGCGGCTGGGTGTAGAGACCCAGTACTTC.

The count of this clone is one. The gene calls are TRBV7-3 and TRBJ2-4, with TRBD1 matching over 10 bases. Germline V gene sequence: CDR1 SGHTA, CDR2 FQGTGA. This CDR3 has 16 amino acids. V dropped 2 bases and J dropped 14; count of bases not matched to a gene: 15. The CDR3 DNA reads TGTGCCAGCAGCTTAGTTGGGGACAGGGGCCGCCCTACTGAGTACTTC. Translating it yields CASSLVGDRGRPTEYF.

The J gene is TRBJ2-3, the V gene TRBV5-4; TRBD2 matches at 13 bases. V was clipped by 4 bases and J by 4 bases; unmatched bases: 6. CDR1 and CDR2 (germline): SGHNT, YYREEE (reference sequence). The CDR3 covers 16 residues. This CDR3 is CASSHKLAGGSDTQYF. For the CDR3, the DNA is TGTGCCAGCAGCCACAAACTAGCGGGAGGGTCAGATACGCAGTATTTT.